These 20 T cell receptor beta chains came from one sample sequenced in a study of shared clonotypes between healthy human individuals (dated by TCRdb to about 2020). Library preparation was by the immunoSEQ multiplex PCR assay. In its TCRdb copy, this immuneACCESS table keeps in-frame sequences only and misses some clones. Where compared with another copy, unresolved V genes explain less than half of these, and the others have no known cause. Here the sample has a few million clones; approximately 90% occur a single time. Of the sample, roughly 0.14% is held by the ten largest clones. The sample taken for sequencing was naive CD4+ T cells sorted from blood. The cell subset or site tag for this specimen amounts to: CD45RA+ positively selected. Receptor source: a young man in good health.

The J gene is TRBJ1-3, the V gene TRBV19; D ambiguous. The CDR3 totals 13 residues. V gave up 5 bases and J gave up 0 bases, with 5 bases separating them. CDR1 is LNHDA and CDR2 is SQIVND in the germline V gene (reference sequence). CDR3 bases: TGTGCCAGTAGTGTCTCCTCTGGAAACACCATATATTTT. Its translation: CASSVSSGNTIYF.

V is TRBV11-2 and J is TRBJ1-2; possibly TRBD1 for D (6 bases). The CDR3 has 14 residues. Per the germline V gene, CDR1 is SGHAT and CDR2 is FQNNGV. V was clipped by 0 bases and J by 8 bases, with 13 bases between them. CDR3 nucleotides: TGTGCCAGCAGCTTAGACCCGGGGGCGGGCGGCTACACCTTC. Amino acid sequence: CASSLDPGAGGYTF. Full variable domain (missing parts from reference TRBV11-2 and TRBJ1-2): EAGVAQSPRYKIIEKRQSVAFWCNPISGHATLYWYQQILGQGPKLLIQFQNNGVVDDSQLPKDRFSAERLKGVDSTLKIQPAKLEDSAVYLCASSLDPGAGGYTFGSGTRLTVV.

The chain joins TRBV9 to TRBJ2-3; TRBD1 matches at 9 bases. Germline lookup yields CDR1 SGDLS and CDR2 YYNGEE. The V segment lost 3 bases and the J segment 3 bases; nucleotides outside the gene matches: 11. This CDR3 has 17 amino acids. The CDR3 loop is CASSAGRGTGLTDTQYF. Written as DNA, the CDR3 is TGTGCCAGCAGCGCGGGGAGGGGGACAGGGTTGACAGATACGCAGTATTTT. Filled out from reference TRBV9 and TRBJ2-3, the complete variable domain reads DSGVTQTPKHLITATGQRVTLRCSPRSGDLSVYWYQQSLDQGLQFLIQYYNGEERAKGNILERFSAQQFPDLHSELNLSSLELGDSALYFCASSAGRGTGLTDTQYFGPGTRLTVL.

V and J are TRBV6-6 and TRBJ1-1; tentative D call: TRBD1 (5 bases). The CDR3 length is 14 residues. Germline CDR1 is MNHNY and CDR2 is SVGAGI (reference sequence). V was clipped by 0 bases and J by 4 bases, with 9 bases between them. This CDR3 is CASSYSSQGTEAFF. Here the CDR3 DNA reads TGTGCCAGCAGTTACTCTAGCCAGGGCACTGAAGCTTTCTTT.

For the CDR3, the DNA is TGTGCCAGCAGCACGGGACAGGGCCCCAAAAACATTCAGTACTTC. Amino acids: CASSTGQGPKNIQYF. The chain joins TRBV5-4 to TRBJ2-4; 9 nucleotides line up with TRBD1. The germline V gene has CDR1 SGHNT and CDR2 YYREEE (reference sequence). The CDR3 is 15 residues long. V dropped 4 bases and J dropped 2; count of bases not matched to a gene: 4. Together with reference TRBV5-4 and TRBJ2-4, the CDR3 gives the full variable domain: ETGVTQSPTHLIKTRGQQVTLRCSSQSGHNTVSWYQQALGQGPQFIFQYYREEENGRGNFPPRFSGLQFPNYSSELNVNALELDDSALYLCASSTGQGPKNIQYFGAGTRLSVL.

Comments on this clone: This sample includes further DNA sequences coding for the same CDR3. The V call is TRBV19, the J call TRBJ1-5; 7 positions match TRBD1. Trimming took 2 bases from V and 4 from J; bases not matched to a gene: 2. This CDR3 spans 14 amino acids. Germline V gene lookup returns CDR1 LNHDA and CDR2 SQIVND (reference sequence). The CDR3 nucleotides read TGTGCCAGTAGTATACAGACAGGGAATCAGCCCCAGCATTTT. Translation gives CASSIQTGNQPQHF.

The chain couples TRBV27 to TRBJ1-6, with D possibly being TRBD1 (5 bases). CDR1 and CDR2 from the germline V gene are MNHEY and SMNVEV (reference sequence). V was trimmed by 4 bases and J by 4 bases, leaving 8 bases between them. The CDR3 has 14 amino acids. The CDR3 DNA follows: TGTGCCAGCAGTTGGAAGGGGTATAATTCACCCCTCCACTTT. The encoded protein is CASSWKGYNSPLHF.

The V gene is TRBV11-2, the J gene TRBJ2-2; TRBD1 agrees at 7 bases. Germline-derived CDR1 and CDR2 are SGHAT and FQNNGV. V lost 5 bases, J lost 6 bases, and 9 bases stayed unmatched. The CDR3 covers 15 residues. As DNA, the CDR3 is TGTGCCAGCAGCCCTACAGGGGTGGAAGCCGGGGAGCTGTTTTTT. Its translation: CASSPTGVEAGELFF.

The chain joins TRBV5-1 to TRBJ1-1; no definite D call. Trimming pared 4 bases from V and 2 bases from J, leaving 9 bases between. Per the germline V gene, CDR1 is SGHRS and CDR2 is YFSETQ. The CDR3 sequence is 13 residues long. The CDR3 DNA reads TGCGCCAGCAGCCCGACATATAACACTGAAGCTTTCTTT. Protein product: CASSPTYNTEAFF.

CDR3 sequence (DNA): TGTGCCAGCAGCTTAAGGAGCGGGGGCATAGCCAAAAACATTCAGTACTTC. This sequence encodes CASSLRSGGIAKNIQYF. The chain carries TRBV7-2 and TRBJ2-4; 8 bases agree with TRBD2. CDR1 and CDR2 (germline): SGHTA, FQGNSA. The CDR3 consists of 17 residues. V shed 2 bases and J 0 bases; nucleotides not matched to a gene: 6.

V usage is TRBV5-4 and J usage is TRBJ2-5, with a tentative D call TRBD2 (6 bases). The CDR3 length is 15 residues. The V gene's germline CDR1 is SGHNT and CDR2 YYREEE (reference sequence). Trimming stripped 4 bases from V and 2 bases from J, with 15 bases between. The CDR3 region is CASSLRSGAQETQYF. The DNA of the CDR3 is TGTGCCAGCAGCCTCAGGTCGGGAGCTCAAGAGACCCAGTACTTC.

This clone was counted once. The chain combines TRBV11-3 with TRBJ2-5; D is ambiguous. Trimming stripped 0 bases from V and 5 bases from J, with 7 bases between. Germline V CDR1 and CDR2: SGHNT, YENEEA. The CDR3 length is 13 residues. As DNA, the CDR3 is TGTGCCAGCAGCTTAGACGCCCTGGAGACCCAGTACTTC. Protein product: CASSLDALETQYF.

The V gene is TRBV11-2, the J gene TRBJ2-7; no definite D call. The V and J ends lost 7 bases and 5 bases respectively, with 15 bases between them. The germline V gene encodes CDR1 SGHAT and CDR2 FQNNGV. The CDR3 totals 13 residues. CDR3 DNA sequence: TGTGCCAGCACTAGGGCCCGCTGGGACGAGCAGTACTTC. Encoded protein: CASTRARWDEQYF.

This clone was detected only once. V and J are TRBV28 and TRBJ1-1; D unclear. Trimming shortened V by 8 bases and J by 11 bases, and 18 bases separated the two germline ends. CDR1 is MDHEN, CDR2 SYDVKM, per germline. The CDR3 is 12 residues long. CDR3 region: CASSPTGSRAFF. The CDR3 DNA sequence: TGTGCCAGCTCACCCACCGGATCTCGGGCTTTCTTT.

V usage is TRBV28 and J usage is TRBJ1-5; 7 positions match TRBD1. J was trimmed by 0 bases and V by 6 bases; bases with no gene match: 5. This CDR3 has 15 amino acids. Germline V gene sequence: CDR1 MDHEN, CDR2 SYDVKM. This CDR3 reads CASRPGTDSNQPQHF. Written as DNA, the CDR3 is TGTGCCAGCAGACCCGGGACAGATAGCAATCAGCCCCAGCATTTT.

This chain links TRBV30 with TRBJ2-7; possible D gene TRBD1, 6 bases. Germline values: CDR1 GTSNPN, CDR2 SVGIG (reference sequence). The germline V and J ends were trimmed by 4 bases and 5 bases, with 9 bases remaining between them. This CDR3 is 11 amino acids long. CDR3 coding DNA: TGTGCCTGGACAGGGGACCACGAGCAGTACTTC. It yields the protein CAWTGDHEQYF. The entire variable domain, with the rest obtained from reference TRBV30 and TRBJ2-7, is as follows: SQTIHQWPATLVQPVGSPLSLECTVEGTSNPNLYWYRQAAGRGLQLLFYSVGIGQISSEVPQNLSASRPQDRQFILSSKKLLLSDSGFYLCAWTGDHEQYFGPGTRLTVT.

This clone was recorded only once. The chain combines TRBV9 with TRBJ2-3, with 10 nucleotides matching TRBD2. In germline, CDR1 is SGDLS, CDR2 YYNGEE. V lost 4 bases to trimming and J lost 2 bases; unmatched junction nucleotides: 16. The CDR3 runs to 19 residues. The CDR3 coding sequence is TGTGCCAGCAGCCGCCAAGCGAGCGGGGGGGTGAAATCCACAGATACGCAGTATTTT. It codes for CASSRQASGGVKSTDTQYF.

This clone showed up just once. The chain links TRBV6-5 to TRBJ1-5; TRBD1 aligns across 8 bases. Germline values: CDR1 MNHEY, CDR2 SVGAGI. With V trimmed by 4 bases and J by 3 bases, 2 bases remained unmatched. This CDR3 has 14 amino acids. DNA for the CDR3: TGTGCCAGCAGTTTGGACAGGGACAATCAGCCCCAGCATTTT. It translates to CASSLDRDNQPQHF.

This chain connects TRBV7-6 to TRBJ1-1; D might be TRBD1 (5 bases). V was shortened by 2 bases and J by 4 bases, with 17 bases between the two germline ends. Germline CDR1 SGHVS, CDR2 FNYEAQ. The CDR3 is 16 amino acids. CDR3 region: CASSLSGGGLGTEAFF. The CDR3 region has the DNA TGTGCCAGCAGCTTAAGTGGGGGAGGGTTGGGCACTGAAGCTTTCTTT.

The chain combines TRBV7-8 with TRBJ1-4; 8 positions match TRBD1. This CDR3 contains 16 residues. The junction had 10 bases not matched to a gene; V was cut back by 2 bases and J by 8 bases. Germline V gene lookup returns CDR1 SGHVS and CDR2 FQNEAQ. This CDR3 reads CASSLNRGSPAEKLFF. CDR3 in DNA: TGTGCCAGCAGCTTAAACAGGGGGTCCCCGGCGGAAAAACTGTTTTTT.